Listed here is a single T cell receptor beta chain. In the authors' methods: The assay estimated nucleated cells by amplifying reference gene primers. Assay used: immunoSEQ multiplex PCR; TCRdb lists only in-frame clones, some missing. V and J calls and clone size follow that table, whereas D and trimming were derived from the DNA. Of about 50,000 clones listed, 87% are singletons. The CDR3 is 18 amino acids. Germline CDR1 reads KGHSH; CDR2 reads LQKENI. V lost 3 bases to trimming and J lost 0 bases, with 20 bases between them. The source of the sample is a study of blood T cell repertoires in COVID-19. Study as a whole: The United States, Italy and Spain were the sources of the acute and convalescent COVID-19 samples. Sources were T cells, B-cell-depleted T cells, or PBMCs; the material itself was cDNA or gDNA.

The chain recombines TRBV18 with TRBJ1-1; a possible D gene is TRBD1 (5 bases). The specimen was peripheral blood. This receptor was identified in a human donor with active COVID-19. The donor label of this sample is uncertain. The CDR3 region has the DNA TGTGCCAGCTCACCCCGGGGGGGAGTAAGTAAGATGAACACTGAAGCTTTCTTT. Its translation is CASSPRGGVSKMNTEAFF.